A single sample is the source of the 16 T cell receptor beta chains below, sequenced in a study of T cell clonotyping in hematopoietic cell transplantation. Time point indicated: recipient sample about 28 days before transplant, after cytoreduction. Sequencing used immunoSEQ multiplex PCR; TCRdb keeps in-frame clones, though not all of them. The data show 25,000 to 30,000 clones, 82% seen once. The sequencing here drew on peripheral blood mononuclear cells, taken before stem cell transplant. All receptors derive from a man aged 35-49 years with acute myeloid leukemia. Some clones in this sample may be carry-over from other donors' samples.

V usage is TRBV9 and J usage is TRBJ2-1, with D perhaps TRBD2 (6 bases). Germline lookup yields CDR1 SGDLS and CDR2 YYNGEE. The CDR3 contains 19 residues. Trimming removed 5 bases from V and 0 bases from J, with 24 bases in between. The CDR3 loop is CASSTGLGRLIPSYNEQFF. The CDR3 DNA is TGTGCCAGCAGTACGGGACTTGGACGGCTGATACCCTCCTACAATGAGCAGTTCTTC.

V usage is TRBV19 and J usage is TRBJ2-1, with a weak D call TRBD2 (5 bases). The V gene's germline CDR1 is LNHDA and CDR2 SQIVND (reference sequence). Trimming stripped 5 bases from V and 0 bases from J, with 23 bases between. CDR3 size: 19 residues. CDR3 protein: CASSPRRAGPSRSYNEQFF. Written as DNA, the CDR3 is TGTGCCAGTAGTCCTCGTCGTGCGGGTCCGAGTCGCTCCTACAATGAGCAGTTCTTC.

V gene TRBV7-8 combines with J gene TRBJ2-5, with 7 bases identical to TRBD1. Losses at the gene ends were 6 bases for V and 4 bases for J; bases not matched to a gene: 8. Germline lookup yields CDR1 SGHVS and CDR2 FQNEAQ. CDR3 size: 14 residues. For the CDR3, the DNA is TGTGCCAGCAGTACCGGGACAGCACGAGAGACCCAGTACTTC. Its protein product is CASSTGTARETQYF.

The rearrangement uses TRBV28 and TRBJ1-4; 8 nucleotides match TRBD1. With V trimmed by 2 bases and J by 5 bases, 4 bases remained unmatched. This CDR3 region has 15 residues. Germline CDR1 is MDHEN and CDR2 is SYDVKM. The CDR3 DNA follows: TGTGCCAGCAGTTTACTCAGGGGGCCGAATGAAAAACTGTTTTTT. As protein: CASSLLRGPNEKLFF.

This chain joins TRBV6-1 and TRBJ2-7; D call uncertain. From germline, CDR1 is MNHNS and CDR2 SASEGT. This CDR3 has 12 amino acids. Trimming pared 8 bases from V and 2 bases from J, leaving 10 bases between. Here the CDR3 reads CASSDPTYEQYF. CDR3 in DNA: TGTGCCAGCTCTGACCCTACCTACGAGCAGTACTTC.

This chain links TRBV15 with TRBJ2-1; D may be TRBD2 (7 bases). There are 12 residues in the CDR3. Germline V gives CDR1 LNHNV, CDR2 YYDKDF (reference sequence). V was trimmed by 7 bases and J by 9 bases, leaving 13 bases between them. The CDR3, as DNA: TGTGCCACCAATGGGGGGGGCTTTGAGCAGTTCTTC. Residues: CATNGGGFEQFF.

J is TRBJ2-1 and V is TRBV7-2; 9 bases map to TRBD2. V trimming: 5 bases; J trimming: 2 bases; junction bases outside the gene matches: 7. Germline CDR1 reads SGHTA; CDR2 reads FQGNSA. There are 16 residues in the CDR3. CDR3 DNA sequence: TGTGCCAGCAGCCCGTTAGCGGGGGCGACCTACAATGAGCAGTTCTTC. Encoded protein: CASSPLAGATYNEQFF.

Here the CDR3 DNA reads TGCGCCAGCAGCTTGGAAGGGGGTTACACTGAAGCTTTCTTT. It codes for CASSLEGGYTEAFF. V usage is TRBV5-1 and J usage is TRBJ1-1, with D perhaps matching TRBD1 (6 bases). The germline gives CDR1 SGHRS, CDR2 YFSETQ. This CDR3 comprises 14 residues. Between the trimmed V and J ends, which lost 0 bases and 3 bases, there was a span of 9 bases.

This clone has only a few counts. The chain recombines TRBV28 with TRBJ1-1; 7 nucleotides align to TRBD1. This CDR3 is built from 14 residues. Germline CDR1 and CDR2: MDHEN and SYDVKM. The J segment lost 4 bases and the V segment lost 6 bases, leaving 8 bases of the junction unmatched. CDR3 nucleotide sequence: TGTGCCAGCAGGACGACAGGGTACATCACTGAAGCTTTCTTT. It translates to CASRTTGYITEAFF.

This chain links TRBV5-8 with TRBJ2-4; possibly TRBD1 for D (5 bases). Germline V gene data show CDR1 as SGHTS and CDR2 as YDEGEE. With 4 bases removed from V and 3 bases from J, the gap between germline ends came to 17 bases. The CDR3 covers 16 residues. CDR3: CASSEPVRQYKNIQYF. The CDR3 DNA follows: TGTGCCAGCAGCGAGCCAGTGCGACAGTACAAAAACATTCAGTACTTC.

V gene TRBV18 combines with J gene TRBJ2-7, with D perhaps TRBD2 (6 bases). This CDR3 is built from 13 residues. Germline V gives CDR1 KGHSH, CDR2 LQKENI. Deletions cut 2 bases from V and 5 bases from J, with 10 bases between. The CDR3 protein is CASSPGTPHEQYF. The CDR3, as DNA: TGTGCCAGCTCACCAGGGACTCCCCACGAGCAGTACTTC.

V gene TRBV7-8 combines with J gene TRBJ1-5; D unresolved. Trimming took 2 bases from V and 0 from J, leaving 5 bases between them. The CDR3 is 14 residues long. The germline V gene has CDR1 SGHVS and CDR2 FQNEAQ. This CDR3 is CASSLTGSNQPQHF. The CDR3 nucleotides read TGTGCCAGCAGCTTAACGGGTAGCAATCAGCCCCAGCATTTT.

A remark on this clone: One end of the junction is discordant with germline, which a read error may explain. The CDR3 spells CASSGAGMNTEAFF. CDR3 nucleotides: TGTGCCAGCAGTGGAGCGGGGATGAACACTGAAGCCTTCTTT. This chain joins TRBV2 and TRBJ1-1; no reliable D call. The CDR3 consists of 14 residues. Germline V CDR1 and CDR2: SNHLY, FYNNEI.

The V gene is TRBV7-3, the J gene TRBJ1-1; 8 bases are shared with TRBD1. The CDR3 consists of 15 residues. Germline V lookup: CDR1 SGHTA, CDR2 FQGTGA. V was clipped by 4 bases and J by 1 base; unmatched bases: 5. The CDR3 DNA reads TGTGCCAGCAGCTCGGCAGGGGGCGGGAACACTGAAGCTTTCTTT. Residues: CASSSAGGGNTEAFF.

The gene calls are TRBV7-6 and TRBJ2-1, with unresolved D. Trimming left V 6 bases short and J 0 bases short, with 6 bases between. The CDR3 has 13 amino acids. The germline gives CDR1 SGHVS, CDR2 FNYEAQ. DNA of the CDR3: TGTGCCAGCAGGGCCTACTCCTACAATGAGCAGTTCTTC. This codes for CASRAYSYNEQFF.

J is TRBJ2-7 and V is TRBV10-2, with TRBD2 matching over 8 bases. Germline loops: CDR1 WSHSY, CDR2 SAAADI. The length of the CDR3 is 14 residues. The V segment lost 8 bases and the J segment 1 base; nucleotides outside the gene matches: 7. Here the CDR3 DNA reads TGCGCCAGCCGCCAACTAGCGGCATCCTACGAGCAGTACTTC. The encoded protein is CASRQLAASYEQYF.